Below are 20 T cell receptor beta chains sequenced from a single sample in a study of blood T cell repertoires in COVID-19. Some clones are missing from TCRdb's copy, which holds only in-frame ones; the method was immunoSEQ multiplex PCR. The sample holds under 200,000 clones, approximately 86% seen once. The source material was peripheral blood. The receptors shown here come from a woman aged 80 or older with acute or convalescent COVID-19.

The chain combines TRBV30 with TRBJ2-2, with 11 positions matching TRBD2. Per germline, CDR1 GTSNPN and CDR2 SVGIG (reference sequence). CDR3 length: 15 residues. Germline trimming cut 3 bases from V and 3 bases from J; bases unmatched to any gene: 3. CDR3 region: CAWRGTSGYTGELFF. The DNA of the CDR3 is TGTGCCTGGAGGGGGACTAGCGGATACACCGGGGAGCTGTTTTTT.

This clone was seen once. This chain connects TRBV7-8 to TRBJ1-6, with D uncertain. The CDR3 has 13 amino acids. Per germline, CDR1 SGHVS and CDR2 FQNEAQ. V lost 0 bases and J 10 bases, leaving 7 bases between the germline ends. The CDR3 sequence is CASSLAGGSPLHF. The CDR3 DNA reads TGTGCCAGCAGCTTAGCAGGAGGCTCACCCCTCCACTTT.

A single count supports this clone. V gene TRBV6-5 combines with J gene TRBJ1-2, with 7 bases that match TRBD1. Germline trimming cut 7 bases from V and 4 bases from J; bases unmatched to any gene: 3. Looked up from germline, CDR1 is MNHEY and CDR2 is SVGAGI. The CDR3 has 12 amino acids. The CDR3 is CASTRQGYGYTF. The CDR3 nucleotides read TGTGCCAGCACCCGACAGGGCTATGGCTACACCTTC.

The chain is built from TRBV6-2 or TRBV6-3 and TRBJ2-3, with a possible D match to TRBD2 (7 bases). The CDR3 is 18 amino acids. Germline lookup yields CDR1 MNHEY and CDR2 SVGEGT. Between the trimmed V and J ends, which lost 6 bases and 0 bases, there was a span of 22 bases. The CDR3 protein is CASSPFGRGARSTDTQYF. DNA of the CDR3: TGTGCCAGCAGCCCCTTCGGTCGGGGGGCCCGAAGCACAGATACGCAGTATTTT.

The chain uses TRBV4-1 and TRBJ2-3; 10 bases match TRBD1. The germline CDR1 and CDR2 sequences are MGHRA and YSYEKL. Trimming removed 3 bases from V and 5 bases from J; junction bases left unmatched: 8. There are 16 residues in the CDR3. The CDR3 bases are TGCGCCAGCAGCCACCGGGACAGGGGAGAAATAGATACGCAGTATTTT. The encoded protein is CASSHRDRGEIDTQYF.

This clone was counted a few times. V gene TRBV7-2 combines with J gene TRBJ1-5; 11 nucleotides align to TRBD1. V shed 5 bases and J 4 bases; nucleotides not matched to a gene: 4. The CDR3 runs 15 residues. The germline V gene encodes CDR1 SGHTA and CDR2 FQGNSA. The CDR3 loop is CASSLGQGVNQPQHF. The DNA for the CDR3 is TGTGCCAGCAGCCTGGGACAGGGGGTGAATCAGCCCCAGCATTTT.

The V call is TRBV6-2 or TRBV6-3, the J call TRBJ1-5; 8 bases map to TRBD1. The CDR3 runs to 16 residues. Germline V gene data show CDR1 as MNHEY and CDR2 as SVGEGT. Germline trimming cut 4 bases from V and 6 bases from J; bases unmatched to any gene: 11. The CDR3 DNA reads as TGTGCCAGCAGTTTAAGGACAGGGCCGGGGGTTCAGCCCCAGCATTTT. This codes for CASSLRTGPGVQPQHF.

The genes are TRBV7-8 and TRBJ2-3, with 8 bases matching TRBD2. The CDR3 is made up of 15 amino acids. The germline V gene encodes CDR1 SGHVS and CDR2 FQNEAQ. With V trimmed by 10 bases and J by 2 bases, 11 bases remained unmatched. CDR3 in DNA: TGTGCCACGGGTCGTAGCGGGGCCCCCACAGATACGCAGTATTTT. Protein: CATGRSGAPTDTQYF. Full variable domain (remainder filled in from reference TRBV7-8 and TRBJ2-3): GAGVSQSPRYKVAKRGQDVALRCDPISGHVSLFWYQQALGQGPEFLTYFQNEAQLDKSGLPSDRFFAERPEGSVSTLKIQRTQQEDSAVYLCATGRSGAPTDTQYFGPGTRLTVL.

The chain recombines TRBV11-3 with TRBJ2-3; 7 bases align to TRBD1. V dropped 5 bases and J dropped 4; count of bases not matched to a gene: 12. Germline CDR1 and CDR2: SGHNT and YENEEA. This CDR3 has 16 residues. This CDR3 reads CASSTGNTGVSDTQYF. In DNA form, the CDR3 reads TGTGCCAGCAGCACCGGCAACACAGGGGTCTCAGATACGCAGTATTTT.

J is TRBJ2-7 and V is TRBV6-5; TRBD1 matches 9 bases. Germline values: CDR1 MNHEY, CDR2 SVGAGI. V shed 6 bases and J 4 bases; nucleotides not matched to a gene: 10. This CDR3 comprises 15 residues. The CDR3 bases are TGTGCCAGCAGCGCCACCGGGACAGGGCTTTACGAGCAGTACTTC. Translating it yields CASSATGTGLYEQYF.

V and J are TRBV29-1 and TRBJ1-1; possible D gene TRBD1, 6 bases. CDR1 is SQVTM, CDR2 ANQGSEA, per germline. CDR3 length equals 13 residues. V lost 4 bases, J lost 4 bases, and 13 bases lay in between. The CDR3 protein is CSVAGAAGTEAFF. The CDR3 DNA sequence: TGCAGCGTTGCAGGGGCGGCAGGCACTGAAGCTTTCTTT.

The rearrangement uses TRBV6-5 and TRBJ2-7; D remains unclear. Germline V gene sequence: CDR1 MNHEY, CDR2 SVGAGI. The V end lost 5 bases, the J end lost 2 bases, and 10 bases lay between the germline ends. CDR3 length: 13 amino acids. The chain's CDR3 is CASSQAPAYEQYF. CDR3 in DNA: TGTGCCAGCAGTCAGGCCCCAGCCTACGAGCAGTACTTC.

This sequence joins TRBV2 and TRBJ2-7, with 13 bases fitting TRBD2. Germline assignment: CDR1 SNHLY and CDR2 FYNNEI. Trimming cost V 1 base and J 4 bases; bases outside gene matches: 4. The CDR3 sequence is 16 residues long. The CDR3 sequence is CASSEGTSGGRYEQYF. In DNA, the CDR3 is TGTGCCAGCAGTGAAGGGACTAGCGGGGGAAGGTACGAGCAGTACTTC.

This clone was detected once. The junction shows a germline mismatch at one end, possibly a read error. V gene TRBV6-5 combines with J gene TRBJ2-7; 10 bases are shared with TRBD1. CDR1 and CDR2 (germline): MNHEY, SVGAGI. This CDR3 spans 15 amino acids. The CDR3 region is CASSRGGQGDDYLNF. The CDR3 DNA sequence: TGTGCCAGCAGCAGAGGCGGACAGGGGGATGATTATTTGAACTTC.

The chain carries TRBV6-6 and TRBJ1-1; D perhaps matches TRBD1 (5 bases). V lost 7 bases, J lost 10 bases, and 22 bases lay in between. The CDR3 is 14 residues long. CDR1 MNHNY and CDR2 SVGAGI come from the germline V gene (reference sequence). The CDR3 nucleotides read TGTGCCAGCACCCCCGGGCAGGGTAGAAGCAGAGCTTTCTTT. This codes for CASTPGQGRSRAFF.

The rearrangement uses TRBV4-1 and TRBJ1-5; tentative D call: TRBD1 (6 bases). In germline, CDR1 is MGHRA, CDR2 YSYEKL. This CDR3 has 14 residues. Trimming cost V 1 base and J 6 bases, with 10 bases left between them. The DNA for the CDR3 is TGCGCCAGCAGCCAAGGAGGGACAACTCAGCCCCAGCATTTT. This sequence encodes CASSQGGTTQPQHF.

CDR3 DNA sequence: TGTGCCAGCAGCCCGACAGGGCCCGGAAACACCATATATTTT. Its protein is CASSPTGPGNTIYF. The rearrangement links TRBV5-6 to TRBJ1-3, with 7 bases that match TRBD1. This CDR3 has 14 amino acids. The germline gives CDR1 SGHDT, CDR2 YYEEEE. J was trimmed by 4 bases and V by 4 bases; bases with no gene match: 5.

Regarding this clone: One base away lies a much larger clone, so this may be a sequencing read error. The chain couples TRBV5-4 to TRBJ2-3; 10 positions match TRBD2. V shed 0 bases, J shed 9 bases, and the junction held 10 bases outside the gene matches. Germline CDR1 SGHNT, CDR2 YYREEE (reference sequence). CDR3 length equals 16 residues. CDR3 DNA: TGTGCCAGCAGCTTGGATCTAGCGGGAGCTGACGGGACGCAGTATTTT. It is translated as CASSLDLAGADGTQYF.

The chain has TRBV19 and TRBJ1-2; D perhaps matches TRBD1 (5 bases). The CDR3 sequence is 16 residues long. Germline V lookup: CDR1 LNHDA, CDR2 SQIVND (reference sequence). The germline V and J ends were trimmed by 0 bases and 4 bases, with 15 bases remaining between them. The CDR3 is CASSIDQARAAYGYTF. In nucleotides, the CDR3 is TGTGCCAGTAGTATAGATCAAGCCAGGGCGGCCTATGGCTACACCTTC.

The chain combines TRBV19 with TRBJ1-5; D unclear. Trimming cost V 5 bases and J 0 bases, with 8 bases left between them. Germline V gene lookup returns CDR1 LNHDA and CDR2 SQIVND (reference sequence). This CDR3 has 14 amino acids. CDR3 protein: CASSFTDSNQPQHF. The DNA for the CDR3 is TGTGCCAGTAGTTTCACTGATAGCAATCAGCCCCAGCATTTT.